Below are 8 T cell receptor beta chains sequenced from a single sample in a study of control samples from healthy donors and cancer patients. Clones were sequenced by immunoSEQ multiplex PCR, and TCRdb holds only the in-frame ones, with some missing. Altogether about 75,000 clones are present, approximately 84% being singletons, with the ten largest covering around 16%. Sequenced sample: blood. The receptor set was obtained from a man aged 50 to 60 in good health.

J is TRBJ1-5 and V is TRBV6-5; the D gene is possibly TRBD1 (6 bases). The ends were cut back, 10 bases at V and 14 bases at J, with 18 bases in the middle. Germline CDR1 reads MNHEY; CDR2 reads SVGAGI. The CDR3 totals 11 residues. Written as DNA, the CDR3 is TGTGCCACCCGGAGGGGGAGGGCTGAGCATTTT. It specifies CATRRGRAEHF.

This clone has more than one count but fewer than ten. The chain's CDR3 is CASSSDSGPNTEAFF. The CDR3 DNA follows: TGTGCCAGTAGTAGTGACAGTGGACCTAACACTGAAGCTTTCTTT. The rearrangement links TRBV19 to TRBJ1-1; D is perhaps TRBD1 (5 bases). Trimming cost V 4 bases and J 2 bases, with 14 bases left between them. Germline CDR1 and CDR2: LNHDA and SQIVND (reference sequence). The CDR3 totals 15 residues.

V gene TRBV24-1 combines with J gene TRBJ1-5; the D is unclear. This CDR3 is built from 18 residues. V lost 2 bases and J lost 0, with 16 bases in between. Germline CDR1 is KGHDR and CDR2 is SFDVKD. CDR3 sequence: CATSDCRGPNYSNQPQHF. CDR3 coding DNA: TGTGCCACCAGTGATTGCCGAGGGCCTAACTATAGCAATCAGCCCCAGCATTTT.

The V call is TRBV28, the J call TRBJ1-6, with unresolved D. The V and J ends lost 11 bases and 10 bases respectively, with 6 bases between them. The length of the CDR3 is 9 residues. Looked up from germline, CDR1 is MDHEN and CDR2 is SYDVKM. This chain's CDR3 is CAGGSPLHF. The CDR3 nucleotides read TGTGCCGGTGGGTCACCCCTCCACTTT.

The V gene is TRBV10-1, the J gene TRBJ2-5; 12 bases align to TRBD2. Trimming took 9 bases from V and 4 from J; bases not matched to a gene: 3. Germline V gene sequence: CDR1 WNHNN, CDR2 SYGVQD (reference sequence). This CDR3 spans 13 amino acids. This chain's CDR3 is CARTSGSLETQYF. The CDR3 DNA sequence: TGCGCCAGGACTAGCGGGAGTTTAGAGACCCAGTACTTC.

This chain joins TRBV12-5 and TRBJ2-1, with D hard to call. Per germline, CDR1 LGHNT and CDR2 FRNRAP. V lost 1 base, J lost 4 bases, and 14 bases lay in between. CDR3 length equals 16 residues. This chain's CDR3 is CASGLAPRGRYNEQFF. DNA of the CDR3: TGTGCTAGTGGTTTGGCCCCTCGCGGTAGATACAATGAGCAGTTCTTC.

The chain couples TRBV24-1 to TRBJ2-5; 9 positions match TRBD1. Trimming cost V 3 bases and J 5 bases; bases outside gene matches: 6. The CDR3 is 15 residues long. CDR1 is KGHDR and CDR2 is SFDVKD in the germline V gene. The CDR3 protein is CATSDPGTGQETQYF. The CDR3 DNA follows: TGTGCCACCAGTGATCCGGGGACAGGGCAGGAGACCCAGTACTTC.

This rearrangement joins TRBV11-3 to TRBJ2-1; 10 bases are shared with TRBD2. Trimming at V came to 4 bases and at J to 0 bases, leaving 9 bases not matched to a gene. Germline CDR1 is SGHNT and CDR2 is YENEEA. The CDR3 extends over 18 amino acids. The CDR3 loop reads CASSSPGLAGDSYNEQFF. The CDR3 nucleotides read TGTGCCAGCAGCTCCCCGGGCCTAGCGGGGGACTCCTACAATGAGCAGTTCTTC.